These T cell receptor beta chains were read from a single sample in a study of kidney transplant recipient with SARS-CoV-2 infection. TCRdb reanalysed the reads using MiXCR and keeps one entry per CDR3 protein. The table records about 250,000 distinct CDR3 sequences, 29% of them present only once. Specimen: a blood sample, collected at baseline and on approximately day 120 from a kidney transplant recipient. The source is a young adult male patient who had COVID-19 and was a kidney transplant recipient. The graft donor may have given rise to some T cells. The CDR3 runs from the conserved cysteine through the conserved F or W. The order of the fields is J gene, V gene, D gene, clone size, CDR3 DNA, CDR3 protein. A D gene is named only where the DNA matches it firmly. A row's size may be missing; if present it is once, few, many or a size class.

TRBJ2-7 | TRBV7-2 | . | many | TGTGCCAGCAGCTCGATGGAACAGGCGGAGCAGTACTTC | CASSSMEQAEQYF
TRBJ1-2 | TRBV5-1 | . | . | TGCGCCAGCCACGACAGATTGGTTCGAAAGACCTATGGCTACACCTTC | CASHDRLVRKTYGYTF
TRBJ2-3 | TRBV7-9 | TRBD2 | many | TGTGCCAGCCCCACGGGAGGGCCTGCAGATACGCAGTATTTT | CASPTGGPADTQYF
TRBJ2-3 | TRBV7-2 | . | . | TGTGCCAGCAGCTCATTGACAGGACTACGCACAGATACGCAGTATTTT | CASSSLTGLRTDTQYF
TRBJ2-1 | TRBV20-1 | TRBD2 | . | TGCAGTGCTCCCACCCCGACTAGCGGAAGTTACAATGAGCAGTTCTTC | CSAPTPTSGSYNEQFF
TRBJ1-3 | TRBV3-1 | . | many | TGTGCCAGCAGCGAAGGTCAGGGACCAAGAAACACCATATATTTT | CASSEGQGPRNTIYF
TRBJ2-2 | TRBV6-5 | . | once | TGTGTCAGCAGTGTGGGGGGAACGAACACCGGGGAGCTGTTTTTT | CVSSVGGTNTGELFF
TRBJ1-2 | TRBV3-1 | . | many | TGTGCCAGCAGCGGATCAAACACCCTTCGAAAGACCTATGGCTACACCTTC | CASSGSNTLRKTYGYTF
TRBJ1-2 | TRBV11-3 | . | many | TGTGCCAGCAGCGCTCGGGACGATCTCGGAAAGACCTATGGCTACACCTTC | CASSARDDLGKTYGYTF
TRBJ2-3 | TRBV5-4 | . | many | TGTGCCAGCAGCTTGGACACAGATACGCAGTATTTT | CASSLDTDTQYF
TRBJ1-2 | TRBV20-1 | . | few | TGCAGTGCTCGTTTACAGCTGTTTCGAAAGACCTATGGCTACACCTTC | CSARLQLFRKTYGYTF
TRBJ2-4 | TRBV5-7 | . | few | TGTGCCAGCAGCCTGGGACGGTCGAGTACCAAAAACATTCAGTACTTC | CASSLGRSSTKNIQYF
TRBJ1-2 | TRBV12-3/TRBV12-4 | . | many | TGTGCCAGCAGTCGTACCTGCACAGCAGGAAAGACCTATGGCTACACCTTC | CASSRTCTAGKTYGYTF
TRBJ2-2 | TRBV11-3 | . | many | TGTGCCAGCAGTCCGCGGCTCGGGGAGCTGTTTTTT | CASSPRLGELFF
TRBJ1-2 | TRBV18 | TRBD1 | many | TGTGCCAGCTCGTGGGACAGCAACTATGGCTACACCTTC | CASSWDSNYGYTF
TRBJ2-1 | TRBV24-1 | TRBD2 | . | TGTGCCACCAGTCCCCCCCCAGCGGGAGGGTACAATGAGCAGTTCTTC | CATSPPPAGGYNEQFF